The 28 T cell receptor beta chains below all came from one sample that was sequenced in a study of CD8+CD57+ T cells in acquired aplastic anemia. TCR beta VDJ and CDR3 profiling used genomic DNA as template. MiXCR, applied by TCRdb to the reads, yields one record per CDR3 protein. The sample lists some 140,000 distinct CDR3 sequences; 40% to 45% were seen once. The sequenced sample consisted of sorted CD4+, CD8+, or CD8+CD57+ T cells (not recorded which) from PBMCs. Source of these receptors: a human donor in good health, serving as a control.

This clonotype has ten or more counts. V gene TRBV7-6 combines with J gene TRBJ2-5; 8 bases are a match to TRBD1. Germline loops: CDR1 SGHVS, CDR2 FNYEAQ. Unmatched junction bases numbered 10, after V lost 2 bases and J lost 2 bases. There are 17 residues in the CDR3. For the CDR3, the DNA is TGTGCCAGCAGCTTAACCACCCCTTACAGGGGGCAAGAGACCCAGTACTTC. Translation: CASSLTTPYRGQETQYF.

This clonotype showed up just a few times. The chain uses TRBV3-1 and TRBJ2-5; D is perhaps TRBD2 (6 bases). The CDR3 extends over 16 amino acids. Deletions cut 1 base from V and 5 bases from J, with 17 bases between. Per germline, CDR1 LGHDT and CDR2 YNNKEL (reference sequence). CDR3 sequence reads: CASSQAPSGLRETQYF. The DNA for the CDR3 is TGTGCCAGCAGCCAAGCCCCCAGCGGGCTGAGGGAGACCCAGTACTTC.

This chain uses TRBV9 with TRBJ2-1; tentative D call: TRBD2 (6 bases). Germline V gene sequence: CDR1 SGDLS, CDR2 YYNGEE. The CDR3 sequence is 14 residues long. The ends were cut back, 4 bases at V and 7 bases at J, with 15 bases in the middle. The CDR3 sequence is CASSSGGGPNEQFF. The DNA for the CDR3 is TGTGCCAGCAGCTCCGGGGGAGGCCCTAATGAGCAGTTCTTC. Variable domain in full (rest from reference TRBV9 and TRBJ2-1): DSGVTQTPKHLITATGQRVTLRCSPRSGDLSVYWYQQSLDQGLQFLIQYYNGEERAKGNILERFSAQQFPDLHSELNLSSLELGDSALYFCASSSGGGPNEQFFGPGTRLTVL.

The rearrangement joins TRBV6-2 or TRBV6-3 to TRBJ1-1, with TRBD1 matching over 7 bases. V shed 6 bases and J 3 bases; nucleotides not matched to a gene: 4. In germline, CDR1 is MNHEY, CDR2 SVGEGT. This CDR3 spans 13 amino acids. The CDR3 loop reads CASRGQTYTEAFF. For the CDR3, the DNA is TGTGCCAGCAGGGGACAGACGTACACTGAAGCTTTCTTT.

This clonotype was counted between two and nine times. The rearrangement links TRBV12-3 or TRBV12-4 to TRBJ2-1; tentative D call: TRBD1 (8 bases). The CDR3 loop spans 14 amino acids. V was clipped by 10 bases and J by 8 bases, with 21 bases between them. The CDR3 nucleotides read TGTGCCACCAGCGAACGACAGGGGAGGGATGAGCAGTTCTTC. The encoded protein is CATSERQGRDEQFF.

This clonotype has more than one count but fewer than ten. This chain uses TRBV24-1 with TRBJ1-2; D is unclear. V lost 2 bases, J lost 6 bases, and 9 bases lay in between. CDR3 length: 13 amino acids. CDR1 KGHDR and CDR2 SFDVKD come from the germline V gene. In DNA, the CDR3 is TGTGCCACCAGTGATTCCTCTAGGAATGGCTACACCTTC. Amino acid sequence: CATSDSSRNGYTF.

This clonotype was observed many times. The chain employs TRBV5-1 and TRBJ2-7, with D perhaps being TRBD1 or TRBD2 (5 bases each). Trimming cost V 4 bases and J 0 bases, with 14 bases left between them. Germline V gene lookup returns CDR1 SGHRS and CDR2 YFSETQ. This CDR3 has 15 residues. The CDR3 loop reads CASSTGGGSSYEQYF. In DNA, the CDR3 is TGCGCCAGCAGCACAGGTGGGGGAAGCTCCTACGAGCAGTACTTC.

This clonotype was observed many times. The DNA of the CDR3 is TGTGCCAGCAGTTTAGACCCCTACGAGCAGTACTTC. This encodes CASSLDPYEQYF. The V and J genes are TRBV12-3 or TRBV12-4 and TRBJ2-7; D ambiguous. V lost 1 base and J lost 2, with 3 bases in between. There are 12 residues in the CDR3.

Concerning this clonotype: A much larger clone differs by one base, so this may be a read error. Here the CDR3 omits its conserved ending phenylalanine or tryptophan, so a read error is the likely source. V is TRBV27 and J is TRBJ1-5; a possible D gene is TRBD1 (5 bases). The V and J ends lost 8 bases and 3 bases respectively, with 17 bases between them. The CDR3 has 15 amino acids. Germline CDR1 and CDR2: MNHEY and SMNVEV (reference sequence). This CDR3 reads CASGPGGATNQPQHL. The CDR3 nucleotides are TGTGCCAGCGGCCCAGGAGGGGCCACCAATCAGCCCCAGCATCTT.

In its sample, this clonotype was seen a few times. CDR3 sequence reads: CASSLQGAQVGNIQYF. The CDR3 DNA follows: TGCGCCAGCAGCCTCCAAGGGGCGCAGGTCGGGAACATTCAGTACTTC. The V gene is TRBV5-1, the J gene TRBJ2-4, with D possibly matching TRBD1 (5 bases). V dropped 4 bases and J dropped 7 bases, with 21 bases sitting between them. This CDR3 is built from 16 residues. Per the germline V gene, CDR1 is SGHRS and CDR2 is YFSETQ.

This clonotype has at least ten counts. An end of the junction differs from the germline gene, which may be a read error. The chain is built from TRBV6-5 and TRBJ2-7; 9 nucleotides line up with TRBD1. Germline CDR1 is MNHEY and CDR2 is SVGAGI. This CDR3 is 15 amino acids long. The CDR3 nucleotides read TGTGCCAGCAGTTCAGTGGGACAGGGCTCCCACGAGCAGTACTTC. Its translation is CASSSVGQGSHEQYF.

At least ten counts were recorded for this clonotype. This rearrangement joins TRBV11-3 to TRBJ1-2; tentatively, D is TRBD1 (5 bases). Looked up from germline, CDR1 is SGHNT and CDR2 is YENEEA. The ends were cut back, 9 bases at V and 8 bases at J, with 13 bases in the middle. CDR3 length equals 11 residues. DNA of the CDR3: TGTGCCAGTCGGACACCGGTAGGCTACACCTTC. Protein product: CASRTPVGYTF. The full variable domain, in which reference TRBV11-3 and TRBJ1-2 provide the parts outside the CDR3, is EAGVVQSPRYKIIEKKQPVAFWCNPISGHNTLYWYLQNLGQGPELLIRYENEEAVDDSQLPKDRFSAERLKGVDSTLKIQPAELGDSAVYLCASRTPVGYTFGSGTRLTVV.

Regarding this clonotype: One junction end disagrees with the germline gene, perhaps due to a read error. The J gene is TRBJ1-5, the V gene TRBV19; the D is unclear. The CDR3 covers 14 residues. Germline V gene data show CDR1 as LNHDA and CDR2 as SQIVND (reference sequence). For the CDR3, the DNA is TGTGCCAGTAGTATACGCGGTTTTGATCAGCCCCGGCATTTT. As protein: CASSIRGFDQPRHF.

As regards this clonotype: The conserved phenylalanine or tryptophan is not found at the CDR3 terminus, so this likely reflects a read error. This chain links TRBV29-1 with TRBJ1-2; no clear D gene. The CDR3 is 12 residues long. Germline-derived CDR1 and CDR2 are SQVTM and ANQGSEA. The CDR3 nucleotides are TGCAGCGTCGAAGACCCGGACTATGGCTACACCCTC. It specifies CSVEDPDYGYTL.

This clonotype was found many times. The chain couples TRBV10-3 to TRBJ2-3; 8 nucleotides match TRBD2. Losses at the gene ends were 5 bases for V and 5 bases for J; bases not matched to a gene: 3. CDR1 ENHRY and CDR2 SYGVKD come from the germline V gene. This CDR3 contains 13 residues. CDR3 residues: CAISSGRGDTQYF. The CDR3 DNA reads TGTGCCATCAGTAGCGGGAGAGGAGATACGCAGTATTTT.

The chain employs TRBV7-6 and TRBJ2-5, with D perhaps matching TRBD1 (6 bases). Germline CDR1 and CDR2: SGHVS and FNYEAQ. This CDR3 has 15 residues. Trimming pared 3 bases from V and 1 base from J, leaving 12 bases between. The CDR3: CASSFTLTGQETQYF. In DNA form, the CDR3 reads TGTGCCAGCAGCTTTACTCTGACAGGCCAAGAGACCCAGTACTTC.

The genes are TRBV10-1 and TRBJ2-1, with TRBD1 matching over 7 bases. The CDR3 consists of 15 residues. Germline CDR1 reads WNHNN; CDR2 reads SYGVQD (reference sequence). The J segment lost 4 bases and the V segment lost 5 bases, leaving 8 bases of the junction unmatched. The CDR3 reads CASSPHRGLYNEQFF. CDR3 DNA: TGCGCCAGCAGTCCTCACAGGGGCTTATACAATGAGCAGTTCTTC.

This clonotype appeared many times. The rearrangement uses TRBV7-9 and TRBJ1-1; no firm D call. V was cut by 2 bases and J by 3 bases, with 13 bases left in between. The CDR3 spans 15 residues. CDR1 is SEHNR and CDR2 is FQNEAQ in the germline V gene (reference sequence). CDR3 amino acids: CASSLLAVRDTEAFF. In DNA form, the CDR3 reads TGTGCCAGCAGCTTACTGGCAGTTAGGGACACTGAAGCTTTCTTT.

This clonotype was picked up many times. The gene calls are TRBV12-3 or TRBV12-4 and TRBJ2-1, with 11 bases matching TRBD2. Unmatched junction bases numbered 6, after V lost 3 bases and J lost 2 bases. The length of the CDR3 is 17 residues. This chain's CDR3 is CASSFGTSGYTYNEQFF. The CDR3 bases are TGTGCCAGCAGTTTCGGGACTAGCGGCTATACCTACAATGAGCAGTTCTTC.

This clonotype was found many times. The rearrangement uses TRBV11-3 and TRBJ2-1; no definite D call. Deletions cut 4 bases from V and 13 bases from J, with 17 bases between. Germline V CDR1 and CDR2: SGHNT, YENEEA. The CDR3 has 13 amino acids. The CDR3 region has the DNA TGTGCCAGCAGCTCCCTATGGCCAGGAGATCAGTTCTTC. Translation gives CASSSLWPGDQFF.

On this clonotype itself: Since the CDR3 does not end with the conserved phenylalanine or tryptophan, this likely comes from a read error. The DNA is omitted, as the CDR3 cannot be located on it reliably, and the CDR3 follows TCRdb's listing. The chain carries TRBV7-3 and TRBJ2-2. Germline CDR1 reads SGHTA; CDR2 reads FQGTGA. The CDR3 sequence runs 8 residues, both termini included. This CDR3 reads CASSFLVS.

V is TRBV2 and J is TRBJ1-1; TRBD1 matches at 9 bases. The trim removed 9 bases at V and 5 bases at J, leaving 7 bases unmatched. The CDR3 consists of 13 residues. The germline V gene encodes CDR1 SNHLY and CDR2 FYNNEI. CDR3 nucleotide sequence: TGTGCCAGTGGTAGGGACAGGGAGACTGAAGCTTTCTTT. Its translation: CASGRDRETEAFF.

This clonotype was counted ten times or more. This sequence may be a read error, since a much larger clone differs from it by one base. The gene calls are TRBV10-3 and TRBJ2-1; the match to TRBD1 covers 7 bases. Germline V lookup: CDR1 ENHRY, CDR2 SYGVKD. This CDR3 has 13 residues. CDR3 in DNA: TGTACCATCAGTCAGGACAGGAACAATGAGCAGTTCTTC. Protein sequence: CTISQDRNNEQFF.

The chain links TRBV11-1 to TRBJ2-5, with 9 bases fitting TRBD2. The CDR3 consists of 17 residues. J gave up 2 bases and V 0 bases, and 7 bases lay outside the gene matches. The germline V gene has CDR1 SGHAT and CDR2 FQDESV (reference sequence). CDR3 DNA: TGTGCCAGCAGCTTAGCGAGCGGGGGGATCGGGCAAGAGACCCAGTACTTC. Protein product: CASSLASGGIGQETQYF.

V and J are TRBV6-4 and TRBJ1-6; D is unclear. V was cut by 6 bases and J by 10 bases, with 16 bases left in between. In germline, CDR1 is MRHNA, CDR2 SNTAGT. The CDR3 has 14 amino acids. CDR3 in amino acids: CASSPGRVESPLHF. The CDR3 DNA reads as TGTGCCAGCAGCCCCGGACGGGTGGAATCACCCCTCCACTTT.

The chain joins TRBV25-1 to TRBJ1-6; a weak D match, TRBD1 (5 bases). The germline V gene encodes CDR1 MGHDK and CDR2 SYGVNS. The ends were cut back, 6 bases at V and 6 bases at J, with 18 bases in the middle. This CDR3 comprises 16 residues. The CDR3: CASSLAGFDLNSPLHF. In DNA form, the CDR3 reads TGTGCCAGCAGCTTAGCAGGGTTTGACCTTAATTCACCCCTCCACTTT. Using reference TRBV25-1 and TRBJ1-6 for the parts outside the CDR3, the full variable domain is EADIYQTPRYLVIGTGKKITLECSQTMGHDKMYWYQQDPGMELHLIHYSYGVNSTEKGDLSSESTVSRIRTEHFPLTLESARPSHTSQYLCASSLAGFDLNSPLHFGNGTRLTVT.

This clonotype came up many times. This chain uses TRBV19 with TRBJ2-3; D uncertain. This CDR3 contains 13 residues. Trimming stripped 6 bases from V and 2 bases from J, with 9 bases between. The germline gives CDR1 LNHDA, CDR2 SQIVND (reference sequence). The CDR3 sequence: CASRRGATDTQYF. In DNA, the CDR3 is TGTGCCAGTAGAAGAGGAGCCACAGATACGCAGTATTTT.

Many counts were recorded for this clonotype. J is TRBJ1-1 and V is TRBV6-1; the D gene is possibly TRBD1 (5 bases). Trimming cost V 2 bases and J 5 bases, with 6 bases left between them. CDR1 is MNHNS and CDR2 is SASEGT in the germline V gene. The CDR3 extends over 12 amino acids. Here the CDR3 DNA reads TGTGCCAGCAGTGAACGGGGGACTGAAGCTTTCTTT. Protein product: CASSERGTEAFF.